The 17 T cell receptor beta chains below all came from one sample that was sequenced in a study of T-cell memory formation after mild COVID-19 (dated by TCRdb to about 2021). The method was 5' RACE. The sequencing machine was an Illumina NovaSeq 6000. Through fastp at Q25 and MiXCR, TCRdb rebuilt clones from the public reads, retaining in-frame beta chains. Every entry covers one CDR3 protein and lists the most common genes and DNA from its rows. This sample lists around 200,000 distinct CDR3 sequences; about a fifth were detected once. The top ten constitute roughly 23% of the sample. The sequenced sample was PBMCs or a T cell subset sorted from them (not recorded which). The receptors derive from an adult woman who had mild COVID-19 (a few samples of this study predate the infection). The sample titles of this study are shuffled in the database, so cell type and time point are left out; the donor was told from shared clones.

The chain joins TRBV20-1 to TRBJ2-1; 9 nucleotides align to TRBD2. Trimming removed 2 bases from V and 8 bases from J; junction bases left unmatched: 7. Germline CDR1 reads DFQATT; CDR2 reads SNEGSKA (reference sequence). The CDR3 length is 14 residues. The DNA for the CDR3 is TGCAGTGCTAGAATGGGACTAGCCTTCCATGAGCAGTTCTTC. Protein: CSARMGLAFHEQFF.

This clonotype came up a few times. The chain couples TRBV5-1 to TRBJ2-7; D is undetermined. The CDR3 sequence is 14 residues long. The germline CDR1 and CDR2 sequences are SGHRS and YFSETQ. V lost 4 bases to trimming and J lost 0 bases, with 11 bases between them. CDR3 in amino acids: CASSVDGFSYEQYF. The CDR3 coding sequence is TGCGCCAGCAGCGTGGACGGATTCTCCTACGAGCAGTACTTC.

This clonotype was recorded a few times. CDR3 in DNA: TGTGCCAGCAGCCCAGAGGGATGGCGATTCTATGGCTACACCTTC. Its translation: CASSPEGWRFYGYTF. The rearrangement links TRBV3-1 to TRBJ1-2; D gene ambiguous. The V and J ends lost 4 bases and 4 bases respectively, with 16 bases between them. This CDR3 region has 15 residues. Per germline, CDR1 LGHDT and CDR2 YNNKEL (reference sequence).

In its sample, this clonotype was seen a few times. DNA for the CDR3: TGTGCCAGCAGCCTTACAGAAGGCCAAGAGACCCAGTACTTC. Protein: CASSLTEGQETQYF. V usage is TRBV7-6 and J usage is TRBJ2-5; D remains unclear. V shed 5 bases and J shed 1 base, with 11 bases lying between them. CDR3 length equals 14 residues. Looked up from germline, CDR1 is SGHVS and CDR2 is FNYEAQ.

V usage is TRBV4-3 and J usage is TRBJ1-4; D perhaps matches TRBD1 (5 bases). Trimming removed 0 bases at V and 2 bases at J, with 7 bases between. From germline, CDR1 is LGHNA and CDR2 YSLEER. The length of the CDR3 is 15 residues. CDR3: CASSQDRGTNEKLFF. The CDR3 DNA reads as TGCGCCAGCAGCCAAGACCGGGGGACTAATGAAAAACTGTTTTTT.

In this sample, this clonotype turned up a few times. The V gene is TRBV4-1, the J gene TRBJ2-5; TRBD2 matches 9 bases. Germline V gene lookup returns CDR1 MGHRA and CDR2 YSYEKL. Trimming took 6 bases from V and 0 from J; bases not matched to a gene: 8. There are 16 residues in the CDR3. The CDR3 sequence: CASRLLAGLYQETQYF. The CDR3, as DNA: TGCGCCAGCAGGCTACTAGCGGGCCTGTACCAAGAGACCCAGTACTTC.

CDR3 nucleotides: TGCAGTGCTTTTTACACTGAAGCTTTCTTT. It encodes CSAFYTEAFF. J is TRBJ1-1 and V is TRBV20-1; D not certain. Deletions cut 5 bases from V and 3 bases from J, with 4 bases between. The CDR3 covers 10 residues. From germline, CDR1 is DFQATT and CDR2 SNEGSKA (reference sequence).

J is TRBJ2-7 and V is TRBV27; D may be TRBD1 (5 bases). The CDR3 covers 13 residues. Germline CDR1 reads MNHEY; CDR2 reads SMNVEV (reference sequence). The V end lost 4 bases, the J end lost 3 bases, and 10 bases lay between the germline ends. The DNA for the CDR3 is TGTGCCAGCAGTTCAGGGATGGACTACGAGCAGTACTTC. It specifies CASSSGMDYEQYF.

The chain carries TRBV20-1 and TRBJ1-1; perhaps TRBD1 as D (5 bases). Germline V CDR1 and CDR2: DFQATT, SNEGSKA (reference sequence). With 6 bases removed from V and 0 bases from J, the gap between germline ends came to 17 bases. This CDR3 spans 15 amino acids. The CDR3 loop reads CSARSAGGVNTEAFF. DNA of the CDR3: TGCAGTGCCCGTTCTGCTGGAGGGGTGAACACTGAAGCTTTCTTT.

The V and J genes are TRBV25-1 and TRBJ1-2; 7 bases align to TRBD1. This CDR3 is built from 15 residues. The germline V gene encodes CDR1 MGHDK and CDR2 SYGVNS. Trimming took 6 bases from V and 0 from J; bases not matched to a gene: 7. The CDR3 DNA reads TGTGCCAGCAGGGATCGACAGGGCGCTAACTATGGCTACACCTTC. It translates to CASRDRQGANYGYTF.

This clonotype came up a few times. The CDR3 DNA reads as TGCAGCGCCCCGGTGTCGGGCTATGGCTACACCTTC. Translating it yields CSAPVSGYGYTF. This chain connects TRBV29-1 to TRBJ1-2; D gene ambiguous. The CDR3 totals 12 residues. Looked up from germline, CDR1 is SQVTM and CDR2 is ANQGSEA. The ends were cut back, 7 bases at V and 4 bases at J, with 13 bases in the middle.

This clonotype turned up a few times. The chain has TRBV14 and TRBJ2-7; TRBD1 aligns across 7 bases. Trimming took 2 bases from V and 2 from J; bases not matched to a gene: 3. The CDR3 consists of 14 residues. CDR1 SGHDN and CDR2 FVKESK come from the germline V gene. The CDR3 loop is CASSQLGQTYEQYF. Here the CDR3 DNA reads TGTGCCAGCAGCCAATTGGGACAGACCTACGAGCAGTACTTC.

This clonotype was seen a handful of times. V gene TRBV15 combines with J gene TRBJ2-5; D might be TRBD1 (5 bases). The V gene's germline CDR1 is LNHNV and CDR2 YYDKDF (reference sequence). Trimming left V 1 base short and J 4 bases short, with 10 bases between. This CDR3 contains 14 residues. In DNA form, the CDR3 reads TGTGCCACCAGCAGAGGAGTTCAGGGAGAGACCCAGTACTTC. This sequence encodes CATSRGVQGETQYF. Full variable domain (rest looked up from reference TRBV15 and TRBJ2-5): DAMVIQNPRYQVTQFGKPVTLSCSQTLNHNVMYWYQQKSSQAPKLLFHYYDKDFNNEADTPDNFQSRRPNTSFCFLDIRSPGLGDTAMYLCATSRGVQGETQYFGPGTRLLVL.

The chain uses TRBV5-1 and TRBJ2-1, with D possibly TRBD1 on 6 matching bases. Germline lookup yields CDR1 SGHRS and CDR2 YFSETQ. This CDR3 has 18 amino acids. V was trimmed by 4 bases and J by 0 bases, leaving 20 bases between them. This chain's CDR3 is CASSQYDRRLSSYNEQFF. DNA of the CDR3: TGCGCCAGCAGCCAGTATGACAGGAGACTTAGCTCCTACAATGAGCAGTTCTTC.

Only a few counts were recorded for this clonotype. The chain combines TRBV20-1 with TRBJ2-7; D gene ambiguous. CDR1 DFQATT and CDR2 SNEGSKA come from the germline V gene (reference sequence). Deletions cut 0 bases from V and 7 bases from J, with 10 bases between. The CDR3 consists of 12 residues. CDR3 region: CSARERREEQYF. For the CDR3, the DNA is TGCAGTGCTAGAGAGAGAAGGGAAGAGCAGTACTTC.

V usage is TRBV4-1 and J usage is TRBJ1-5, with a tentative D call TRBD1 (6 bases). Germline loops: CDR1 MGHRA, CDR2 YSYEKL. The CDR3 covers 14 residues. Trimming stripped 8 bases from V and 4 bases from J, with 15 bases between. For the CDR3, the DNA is TGCGCCAGCGGAACAGGACAGATAAATCAGCCCCAGCATTTT. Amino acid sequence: CASGTGQINQPQHF.

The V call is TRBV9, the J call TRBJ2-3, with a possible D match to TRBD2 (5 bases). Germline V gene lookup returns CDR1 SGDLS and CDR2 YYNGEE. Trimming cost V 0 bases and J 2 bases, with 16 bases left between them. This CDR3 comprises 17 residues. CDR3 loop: CASSVGYAGSPTDTQYF. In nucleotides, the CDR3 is TGTGCCAGCAGCGTAGGGTACGCGGGCTCTCCCACAGATACGCAGTATTTT. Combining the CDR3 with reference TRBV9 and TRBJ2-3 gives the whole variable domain DSGVTQTPKHLITATGQRVTLRCSPRSGDLSVYWYQQSLDQGLQFLIQYYNGEERAKGNILERFSAQQFPDLHSELNLSSLELGDSALYFCASSVGYAGSPTDTQYFGPGTRLTVL.